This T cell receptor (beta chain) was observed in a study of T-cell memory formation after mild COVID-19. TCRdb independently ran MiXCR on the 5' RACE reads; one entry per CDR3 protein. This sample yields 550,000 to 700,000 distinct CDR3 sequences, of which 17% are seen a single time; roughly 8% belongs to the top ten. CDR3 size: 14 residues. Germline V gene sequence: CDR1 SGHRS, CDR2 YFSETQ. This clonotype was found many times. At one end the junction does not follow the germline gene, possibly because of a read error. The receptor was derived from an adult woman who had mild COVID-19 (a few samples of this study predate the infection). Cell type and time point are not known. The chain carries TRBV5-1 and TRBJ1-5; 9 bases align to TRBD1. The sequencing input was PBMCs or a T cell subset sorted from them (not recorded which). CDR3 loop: CASSLGTGNQPQHF. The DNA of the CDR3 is TGTGCCAGCAGCCTCGGGACAGGGAATCAGCCCCAGCATTTT. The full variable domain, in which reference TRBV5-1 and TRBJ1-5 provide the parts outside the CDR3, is KAGVTQTPRYLIKTRGQQVTLSCSPISGHRSVSWYQQTPGQGLQFLFEYFSETQRNKGNFPGRFSGRQFSNSRSEMNVSTLELGDSALYLCASSLGTGNQPQHFGDGTRLSIL.